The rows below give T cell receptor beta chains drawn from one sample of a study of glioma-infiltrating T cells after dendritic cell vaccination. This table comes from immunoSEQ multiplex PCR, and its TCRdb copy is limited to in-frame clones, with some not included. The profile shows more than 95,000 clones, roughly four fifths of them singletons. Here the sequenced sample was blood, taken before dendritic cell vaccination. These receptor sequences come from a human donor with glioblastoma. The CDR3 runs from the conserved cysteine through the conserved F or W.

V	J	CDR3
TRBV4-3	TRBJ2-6	CASSQGEISGANVLTF
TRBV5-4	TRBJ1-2	CASSYNSGTGGALGYGYTF
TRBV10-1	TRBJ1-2	CASSESRDWPGYTF
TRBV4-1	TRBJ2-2	CASSQGRDSQNTGELFF
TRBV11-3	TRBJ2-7	CASSSRPLINYEQYF
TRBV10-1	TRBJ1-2	CASSPGTGSGYTF
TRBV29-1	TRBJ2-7	CSVGHYEQYF
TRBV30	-	CAGSVASEQYF
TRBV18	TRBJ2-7	CASSPIGGDEQYF
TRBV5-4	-	CASSLGRGRDYEQYF
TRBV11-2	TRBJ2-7	CASSLRQRMSIEQYF
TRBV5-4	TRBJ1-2	CASSLAGTGGYGYTF
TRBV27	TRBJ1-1	CASSRGQLNTEAFF
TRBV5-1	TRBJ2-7	CASSLYQVGQGFKQYF
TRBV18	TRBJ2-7	CASSLGTKSYEQYF
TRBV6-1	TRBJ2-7	CASSDLPGRGEQYF
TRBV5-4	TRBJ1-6	CASSLGAPGGSNSPLHF
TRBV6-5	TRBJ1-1	CATTAAANTEAFF
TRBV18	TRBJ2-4	CASSTLAGGAKNIQYF
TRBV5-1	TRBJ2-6	CASSLLPISGANVLTF
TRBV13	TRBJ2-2	CASSLGGDTGELFF
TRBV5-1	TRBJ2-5	CASSLTGPRPETQYF
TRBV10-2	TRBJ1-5	CASRQGRGQPQHF
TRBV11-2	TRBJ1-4	CASRQGENEKLFF
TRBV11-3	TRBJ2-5	CASSLGDYQETQYF
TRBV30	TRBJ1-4	CAWSDTYRSSNEKLFF
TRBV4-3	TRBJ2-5	CASSQDGRGGSETQYF
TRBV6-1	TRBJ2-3	CASSDRPQTDTQYF
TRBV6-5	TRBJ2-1	CASSLTTYNEQFF
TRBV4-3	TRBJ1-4	CASSQDLTTGTTNEKLFF
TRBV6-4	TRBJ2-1	CASSEGTSYNEQFF
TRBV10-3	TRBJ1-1	CAISATTTGGVTEAFF
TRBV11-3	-	CASSFWGDRTYEQYF
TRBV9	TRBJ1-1	CASSEGVAGPRAEAFF
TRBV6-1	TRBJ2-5	CASSEFSLFQGGETQYF
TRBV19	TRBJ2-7	CASTGTGGSYEQYF
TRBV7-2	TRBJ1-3	CASSSFVSGNTIYF
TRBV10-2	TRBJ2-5	CASSWTGQSEEQYF
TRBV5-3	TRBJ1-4	CARSWAFATNEKLFF
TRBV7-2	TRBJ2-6	CASSLVRQGGSGANVLTF
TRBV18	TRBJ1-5	CASSPPAGGTQPQHF
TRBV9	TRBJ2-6	CASTRSSGANVLTF
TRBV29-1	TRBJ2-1	CSVEGLAGRFF
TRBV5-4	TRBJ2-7	CASSPRDRAYEQYF